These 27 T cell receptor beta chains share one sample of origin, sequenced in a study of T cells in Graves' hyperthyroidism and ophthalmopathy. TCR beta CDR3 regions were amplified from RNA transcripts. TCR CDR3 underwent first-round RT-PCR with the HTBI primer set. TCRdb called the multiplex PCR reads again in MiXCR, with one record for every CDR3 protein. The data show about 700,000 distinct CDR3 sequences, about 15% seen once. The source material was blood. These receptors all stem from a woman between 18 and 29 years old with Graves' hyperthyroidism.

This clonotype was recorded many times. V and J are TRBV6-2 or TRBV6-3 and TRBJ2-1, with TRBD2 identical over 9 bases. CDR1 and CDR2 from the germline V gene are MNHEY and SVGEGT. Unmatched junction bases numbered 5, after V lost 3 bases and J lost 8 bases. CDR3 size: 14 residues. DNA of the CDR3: TGTGCCAGCAGTTATAGCGGGAGCAGACATGAGCAGTTCTTC. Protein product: CASSYSGSRHEQFF.

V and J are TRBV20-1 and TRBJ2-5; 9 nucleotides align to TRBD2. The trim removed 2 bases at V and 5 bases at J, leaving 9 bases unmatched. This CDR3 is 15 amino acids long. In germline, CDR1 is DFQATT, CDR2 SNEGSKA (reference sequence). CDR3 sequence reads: CSARQLAGAGETQYF. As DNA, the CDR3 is TGCAGTGCTAGACAATTAGCGGGGGCCGGTGAGACCCAGTACTTC.

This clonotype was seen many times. The CDR3 reads CASKRGGSPSYEQYF. The CDR3 nucleotides are TGTGCCAGCAAAAGGGGGGGCAGTCCCTCCTACGAGCAGTACTTC. This chain uses TRBV6-1 with TRBJ2-7; possibly TRBD2 for D (7 bases). This CDR3 is 15 amino acids long. Trimming shortened V by 7 bases and J by 0 bases, and 16 bases separated the two germline ends. Germline V gene sequence: CDR1 MNHNS, CDR2 SASEGT.

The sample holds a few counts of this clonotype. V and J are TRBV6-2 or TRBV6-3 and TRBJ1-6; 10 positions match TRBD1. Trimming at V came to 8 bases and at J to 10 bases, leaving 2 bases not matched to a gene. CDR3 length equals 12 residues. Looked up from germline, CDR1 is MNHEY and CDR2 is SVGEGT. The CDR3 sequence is CASQTGGSPLHF. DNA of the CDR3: TGTGCCAGCCAGACAGGGGGCTCACCCCTCCACTTT.

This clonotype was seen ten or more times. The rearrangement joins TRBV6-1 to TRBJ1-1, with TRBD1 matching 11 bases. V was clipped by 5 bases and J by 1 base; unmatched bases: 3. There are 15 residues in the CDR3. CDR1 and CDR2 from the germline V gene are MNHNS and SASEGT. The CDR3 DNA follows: TGTGCCAGCAGTCGGACAGGGGGCGCGAACACTGAAGCTTTCTTT. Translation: CASSRTGGANTEAFF.

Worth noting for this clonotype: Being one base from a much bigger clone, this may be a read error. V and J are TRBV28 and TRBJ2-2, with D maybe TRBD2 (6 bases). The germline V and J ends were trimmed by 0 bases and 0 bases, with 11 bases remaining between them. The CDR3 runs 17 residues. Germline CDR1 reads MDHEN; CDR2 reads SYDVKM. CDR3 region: CASSLCGRPANTGELFF. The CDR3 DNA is TGTGCCAGCAGTTTATGTGGGAGGCCCGCGAACACCGGGGAGCTGTTTTTT. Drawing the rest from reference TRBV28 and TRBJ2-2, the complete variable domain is DVKVTQSSRYLVKRTGEKVFLECVQDMDHENMFWYRQDPGLGLRLIYFSYDVKMKEKGDIPEGYSVSREKKERFSLILESASTNQTSMYLCASSLCGRPANTGELFFGEGSRLTVL.

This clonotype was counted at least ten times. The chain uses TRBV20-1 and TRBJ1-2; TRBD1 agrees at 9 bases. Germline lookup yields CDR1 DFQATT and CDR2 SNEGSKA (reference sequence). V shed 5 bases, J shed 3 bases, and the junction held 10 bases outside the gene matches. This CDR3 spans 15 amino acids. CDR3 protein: CSAQPGTGPYYGYTF. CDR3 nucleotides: TGCAGTGCTCAACCCGGGACAGGGCCATACTATGGCTACACCTTC.

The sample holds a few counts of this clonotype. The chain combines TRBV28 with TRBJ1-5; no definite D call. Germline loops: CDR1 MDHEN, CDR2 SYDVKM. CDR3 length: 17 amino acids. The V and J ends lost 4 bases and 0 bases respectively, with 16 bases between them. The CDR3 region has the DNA TGTGCCAGCAGTTCCTCCGCTATCAGCTATAGCAATCAGCCCCAGCATTTT. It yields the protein CASSSSAISYSNQPQHF.

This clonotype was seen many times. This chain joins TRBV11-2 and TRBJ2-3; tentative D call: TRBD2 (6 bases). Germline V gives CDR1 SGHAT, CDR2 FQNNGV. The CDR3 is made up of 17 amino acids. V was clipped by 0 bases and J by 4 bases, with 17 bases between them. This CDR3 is CASSLEVREWSADTQYF. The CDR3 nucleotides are TGTGCCAGCAGCTTAGAAGTGCGGGAATGGAGCGCAGATACGCAGTATTTT. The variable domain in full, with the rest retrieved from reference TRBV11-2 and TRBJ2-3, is EAGVAQSPRYKIIEKRQSVAFWCNPISGHATLYWYQQILGQGPKLLIQFQNNGVVDDSQLPKDRFSAERLKGVDSTLKIQPAKLEDSAVYLCASSLEVREWSADTQYFGPGTRLTVL.

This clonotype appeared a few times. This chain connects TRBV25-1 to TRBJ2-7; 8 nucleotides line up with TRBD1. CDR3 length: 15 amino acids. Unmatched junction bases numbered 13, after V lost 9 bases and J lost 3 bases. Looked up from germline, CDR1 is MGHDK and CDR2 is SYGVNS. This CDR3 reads CARSWRQGRIYEQYF. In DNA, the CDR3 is TGTGCCAGAAGCTGGCGACAGGGGCGGATCTACGAGCAGTACTTC.

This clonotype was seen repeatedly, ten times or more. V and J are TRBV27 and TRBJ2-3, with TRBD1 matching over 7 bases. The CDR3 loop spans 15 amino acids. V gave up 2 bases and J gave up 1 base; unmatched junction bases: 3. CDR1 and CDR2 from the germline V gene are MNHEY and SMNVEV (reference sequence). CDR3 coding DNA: TGTGCCAGCAGTTTAGCGAGGGGGCGCACAGATACGCAGTATTTT. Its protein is CASSLARGRTDTQYF.

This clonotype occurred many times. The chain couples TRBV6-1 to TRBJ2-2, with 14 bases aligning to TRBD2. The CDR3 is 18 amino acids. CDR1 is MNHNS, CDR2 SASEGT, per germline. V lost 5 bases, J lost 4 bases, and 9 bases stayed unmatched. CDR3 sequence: CASSTRTSGRTATGELFF. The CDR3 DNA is TGTGCCAGCAGTACCCGGACTAGCGGGAGGACAGCCACCGGGGAGCTGTTTTTT.

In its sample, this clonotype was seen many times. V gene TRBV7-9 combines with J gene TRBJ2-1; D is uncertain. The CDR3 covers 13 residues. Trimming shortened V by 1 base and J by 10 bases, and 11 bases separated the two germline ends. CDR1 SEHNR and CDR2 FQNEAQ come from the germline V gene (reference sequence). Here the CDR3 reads CASSLGEAGEQFF. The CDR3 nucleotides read TGTGCCAGCAGCTTAGGAGAGGCCGGAGAGCAGTTCTTC.

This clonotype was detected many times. CDR3 sequence reads: CASSLVRVGGNYNEQFF. In DNA, the CDR3 is TGTGCCAGCAGCTTAGTTCGTGTAGGGGGGAACTACAATGAGCAGTTCTTC. The chain combines TRBV11-2 with TRBJ2-1; D assignment may be TRBD1 or TRBD2 (6 bases each). Germline V lookup: CDR1 SGHAT, CDR2 FQNNGV. CDR3 length: 17 residues. V was shortened by 1 base and J by 3 bases, with 16 bases between the two germline ends.

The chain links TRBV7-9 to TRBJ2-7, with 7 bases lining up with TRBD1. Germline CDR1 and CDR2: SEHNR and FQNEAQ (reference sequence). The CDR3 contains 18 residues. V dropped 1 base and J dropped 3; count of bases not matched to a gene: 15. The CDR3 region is CASSLVAIRDRVNYEQYF. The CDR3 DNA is TGTGCCAGCAGCTTAGTAGCCATCCGGGACAGAGTTAACTACGAGCAGTACTTC.

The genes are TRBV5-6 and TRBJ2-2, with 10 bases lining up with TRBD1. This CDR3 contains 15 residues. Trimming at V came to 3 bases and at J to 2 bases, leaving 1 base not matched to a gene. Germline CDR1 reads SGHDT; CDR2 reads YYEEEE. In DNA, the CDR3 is TGTGCCAGCAGCTGGGACAGGGGAAACACCGGGGAGCTGTTTTTT. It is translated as CASSWDRGNTGELFF.

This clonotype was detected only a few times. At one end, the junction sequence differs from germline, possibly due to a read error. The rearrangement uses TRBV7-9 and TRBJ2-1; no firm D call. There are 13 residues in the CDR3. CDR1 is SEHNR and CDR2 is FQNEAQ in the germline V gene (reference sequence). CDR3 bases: TGTGCCAGCAACTTAGGTTCCGGCAATGAGCAGTTCTTC. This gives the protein CASNLGSGNEQFF.

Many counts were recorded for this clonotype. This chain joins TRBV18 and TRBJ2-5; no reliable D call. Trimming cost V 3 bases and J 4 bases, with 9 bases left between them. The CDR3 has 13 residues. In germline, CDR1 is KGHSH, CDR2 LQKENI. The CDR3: CASSPNLGETQYF. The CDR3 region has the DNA TGTGCCAGCTCACCCAATTTGGGAGAGACCCAGTACTTC.

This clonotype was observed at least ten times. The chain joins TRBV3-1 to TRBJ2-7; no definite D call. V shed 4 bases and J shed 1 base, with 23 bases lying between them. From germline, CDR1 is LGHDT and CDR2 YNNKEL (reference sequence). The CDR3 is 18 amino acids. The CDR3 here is CASSPLPLEVTESYEQYF. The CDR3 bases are TGTGCCAGCAGCCCCCTTCCGCTCGAAGTAACTGAATCCTACGAGCAGTACTTC.

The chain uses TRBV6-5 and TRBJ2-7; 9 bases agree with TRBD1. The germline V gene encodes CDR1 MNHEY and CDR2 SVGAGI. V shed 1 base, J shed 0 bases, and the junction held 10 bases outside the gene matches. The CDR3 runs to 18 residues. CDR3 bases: TGTGCCAGCAGTTACTGGCCGGGACAGGGTAAATACTCCTACGAGCAGTACTTC. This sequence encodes CASSYWPGQGKYSYEQYF.

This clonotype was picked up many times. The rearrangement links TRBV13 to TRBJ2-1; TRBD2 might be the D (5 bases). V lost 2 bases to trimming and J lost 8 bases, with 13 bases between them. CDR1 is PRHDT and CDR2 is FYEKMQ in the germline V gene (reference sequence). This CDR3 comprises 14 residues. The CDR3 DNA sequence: TGTGCCAGCAGCTTATCTGAGGGTTCGGATGAGCAGTTCTTC. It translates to CASSLSEGSDEQFF.

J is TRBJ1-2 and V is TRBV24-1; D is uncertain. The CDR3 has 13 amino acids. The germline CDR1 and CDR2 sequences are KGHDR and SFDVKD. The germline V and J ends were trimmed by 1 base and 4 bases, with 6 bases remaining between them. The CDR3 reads CATSDFNGYGYTF. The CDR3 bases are TGTGCCACCAGTGATTTCAACGGCTATGGCTACACCTTC.

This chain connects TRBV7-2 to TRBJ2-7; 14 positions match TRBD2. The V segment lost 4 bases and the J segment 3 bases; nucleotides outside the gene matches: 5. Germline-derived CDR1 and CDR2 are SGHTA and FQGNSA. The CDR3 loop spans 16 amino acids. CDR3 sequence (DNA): TGTGCCAGCAGCTCGGGACTAGCGGGAGATCGCTACGAGCAGTACTTC. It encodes CASSSGLAGDRYEQYF.

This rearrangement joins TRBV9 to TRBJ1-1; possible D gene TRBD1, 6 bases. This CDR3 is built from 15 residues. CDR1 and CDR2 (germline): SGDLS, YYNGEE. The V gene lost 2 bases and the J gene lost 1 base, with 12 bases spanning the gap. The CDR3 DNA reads TGTGCCAGCAGCGTCCTCACAGGGACGAACACTGAAGCTTTCTTT. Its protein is CASSVLTGTNTEAFF. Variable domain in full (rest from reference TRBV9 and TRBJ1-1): DSGVTQTPKHLITATGQRVTLRCSPRSGDLSVYWYQQSLDQGLQFLIQYYNGEERAKGNILERFSAQQFPDLHSELNLSSLELGDSALYFCASSVLTGTNTEAFFGQGTRLTVV.

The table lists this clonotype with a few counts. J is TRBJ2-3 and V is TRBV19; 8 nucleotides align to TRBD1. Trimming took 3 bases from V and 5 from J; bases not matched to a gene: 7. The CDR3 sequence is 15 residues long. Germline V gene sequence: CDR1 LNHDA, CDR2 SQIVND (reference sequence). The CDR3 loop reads CASSMRRGRGDTQYF. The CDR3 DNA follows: TGTGCCAGTAGTATGCGCAGGGGGCGCGGAGATACGCAGTATTTT.

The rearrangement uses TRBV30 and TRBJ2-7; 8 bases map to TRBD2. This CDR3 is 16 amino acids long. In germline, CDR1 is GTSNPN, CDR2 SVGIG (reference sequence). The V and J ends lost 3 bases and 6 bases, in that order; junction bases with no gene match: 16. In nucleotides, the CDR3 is TGTGCCTGGAGCGGGGGGGTAGCGTGGGCTCCGGGCGAGCAGTACTTC. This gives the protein CAWSGGVAWAPGEQYF.

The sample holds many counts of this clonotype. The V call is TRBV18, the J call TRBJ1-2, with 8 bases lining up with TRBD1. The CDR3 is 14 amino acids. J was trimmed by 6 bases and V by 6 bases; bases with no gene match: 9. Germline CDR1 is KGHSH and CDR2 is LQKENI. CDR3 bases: TGTGCCAGCTCTTCCGGACAGGGACGGGATGGCTACACCTTC. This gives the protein CASSSGQGRDGYTF.